This T cell receptor beta chain was retrieved from a study of blood T cell repertoires in COVID-19. Study information: Italy, Spain and the United States were the sources of the convalescent and acute COVID-19 samples. Nucleic acid was either cDNA or gDNA, and it came from T cells, B-cell-depleted T cells, or PBMCs.

Participants were aged about 18 to 100 years from 24 US areas. Which cohort a participant joined came from the clinical history participants gave. J was trimmed by 3 bases and V by 4 bases; bases with no gene match: 16. The CDR3 runs to 19 residues. Germline lookup yields CDR1 SEHNR and CDR2 FQNEAQ (reference sequence). The assay was immunoSEQ multiplex PCR, and TCRdb's table has in-frame clones only and misses some. The table includes roughly 230,000 clones, roughly 84% detected once. The receptor comes from a woman between 45 and 65 years old who had been exposed to COVID-19. The gene calls are TRBV7-9 and TRBJ2-3; 10 positions agree with TRBD1. Sequenced: PBMCs or T cells enriched from blood (not recorded which). CDR3 bases: TGTGCCAGCAGCTCCAGGACAGGGGGACCTACCTGGTTGACAGATACGCAGTATTTT. This translates into CASSSRTGGPTWLTDTQYF.